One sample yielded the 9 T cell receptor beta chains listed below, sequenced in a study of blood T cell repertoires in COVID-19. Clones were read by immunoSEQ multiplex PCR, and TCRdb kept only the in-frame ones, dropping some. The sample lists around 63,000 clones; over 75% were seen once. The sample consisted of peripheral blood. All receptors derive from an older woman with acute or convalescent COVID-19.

DNA of the CDR3: TGCGCCAGCAGTACCGGACAGGTTGAAGCTTTCTTT. Translating gives CASSTGQVEAFF. The chain combines TRBV10-1 with TRBJ1-1; the match to TRBD1 covers 7 bases. Germline trimming cut 5 bases from V and 7 bases from J; bases unmatched to any gene: 4. CDR1 and CDR2 (germline): WNHNN, SYGVQD (reference sequence). The CDR3 covers 12 residues.

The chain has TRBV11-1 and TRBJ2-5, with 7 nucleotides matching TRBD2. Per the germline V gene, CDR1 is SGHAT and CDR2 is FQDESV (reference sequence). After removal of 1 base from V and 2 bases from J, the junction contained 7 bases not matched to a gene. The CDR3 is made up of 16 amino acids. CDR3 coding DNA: TGTGCCAGCAGCTTAGGTCTTGCGGGGGAACAAGAGACCCAGTACTTC. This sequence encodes CASSLGLAGEQETQYF.

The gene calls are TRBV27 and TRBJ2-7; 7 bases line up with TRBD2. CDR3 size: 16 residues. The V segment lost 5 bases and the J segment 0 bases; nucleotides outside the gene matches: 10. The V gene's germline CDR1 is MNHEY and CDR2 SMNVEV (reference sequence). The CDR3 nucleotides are TGTGCCAGCAGTCGTGCAGGCGGGGGTAGCTCCTACGAGCAGTACGTC. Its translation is CASSRAGGGSSYEQYV.

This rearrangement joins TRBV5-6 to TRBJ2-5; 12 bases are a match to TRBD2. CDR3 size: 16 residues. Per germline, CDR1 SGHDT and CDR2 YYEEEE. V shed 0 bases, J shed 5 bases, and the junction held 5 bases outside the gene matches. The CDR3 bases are TGTGCCAGCAGCTTGGCCCTAGCGGGAGGGATTGAGACCCAGTACTTC. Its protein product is CASSLALAGGIETQYF.

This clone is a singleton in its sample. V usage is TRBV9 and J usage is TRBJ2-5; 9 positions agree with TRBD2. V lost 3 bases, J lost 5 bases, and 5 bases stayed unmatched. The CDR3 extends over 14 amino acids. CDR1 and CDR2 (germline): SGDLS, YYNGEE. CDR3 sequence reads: CASSGSGRWETQYF. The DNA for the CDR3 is TGTGCCAGCAGCGGTAGCGGGAGATGGGAGACCCAGTACTTC.

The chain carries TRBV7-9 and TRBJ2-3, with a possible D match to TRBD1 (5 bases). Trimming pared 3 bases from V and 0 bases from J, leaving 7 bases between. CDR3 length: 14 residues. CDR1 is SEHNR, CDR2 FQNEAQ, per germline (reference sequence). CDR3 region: CASSLTASTDTQYF. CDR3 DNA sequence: TGTGCCAGCAGCTTGACAGCTAGCACAGATACGCAGTATTTT.

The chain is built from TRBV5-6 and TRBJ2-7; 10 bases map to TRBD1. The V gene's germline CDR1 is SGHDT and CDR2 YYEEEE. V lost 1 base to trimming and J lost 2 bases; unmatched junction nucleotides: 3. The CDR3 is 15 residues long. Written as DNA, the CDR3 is TGTGCCAGCAGCTTGACCGGGACAGGGGCCTACGAGCAGTACGTC. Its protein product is CASSLTGTGAYEQYV.

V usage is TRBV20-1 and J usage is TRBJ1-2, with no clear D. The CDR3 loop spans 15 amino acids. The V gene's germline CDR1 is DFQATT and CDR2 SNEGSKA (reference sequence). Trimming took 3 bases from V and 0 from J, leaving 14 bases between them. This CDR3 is CSASKATAANYGYTF. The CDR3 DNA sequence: TGCAGTGCTAGTAAGGCAACGGCGGCTAACTATGGCTACACCTTC.

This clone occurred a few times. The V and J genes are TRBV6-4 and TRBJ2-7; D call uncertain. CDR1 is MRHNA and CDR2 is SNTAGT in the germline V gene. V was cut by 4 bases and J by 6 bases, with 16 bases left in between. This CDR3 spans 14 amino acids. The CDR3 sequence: CASSGVGNGAEQYV. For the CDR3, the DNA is TGTGCCAGCAGTGGGGTAGGTAACGGAGCCGAGCAGTACGTC.